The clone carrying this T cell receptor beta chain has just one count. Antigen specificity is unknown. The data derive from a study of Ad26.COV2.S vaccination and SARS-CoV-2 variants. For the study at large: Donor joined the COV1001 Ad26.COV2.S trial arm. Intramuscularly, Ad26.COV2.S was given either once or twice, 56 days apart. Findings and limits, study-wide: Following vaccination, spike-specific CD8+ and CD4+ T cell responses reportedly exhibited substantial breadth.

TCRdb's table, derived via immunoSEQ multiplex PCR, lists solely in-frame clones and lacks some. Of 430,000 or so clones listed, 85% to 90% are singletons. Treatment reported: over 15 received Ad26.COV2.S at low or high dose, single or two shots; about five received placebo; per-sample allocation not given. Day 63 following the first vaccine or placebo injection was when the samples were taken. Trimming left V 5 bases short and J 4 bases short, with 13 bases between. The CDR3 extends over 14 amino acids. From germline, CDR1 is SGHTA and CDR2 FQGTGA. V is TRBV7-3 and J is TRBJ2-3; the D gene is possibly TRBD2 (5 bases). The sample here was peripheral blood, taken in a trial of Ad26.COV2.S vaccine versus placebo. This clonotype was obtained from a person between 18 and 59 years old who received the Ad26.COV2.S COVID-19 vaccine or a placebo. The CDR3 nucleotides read TGTGCCAGCAGCCTACGGAAAGCGGCAGATACGCAGTATTTT. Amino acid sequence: CASSLRKAADTQYF.